This passage covers 30 T cell receptor beta chains from one sample sequenced in a study of cytomegalovirus exposure and HLA in healthy donors. PCR was performed using 60 Vbeta and 13 Jbeta primers. Sequencing used immunoSEQ multiplex PCR; TCRdb keeps in-frame clones, though not all of them. Among 140,000 to 150,000 clones, approximately 80% were seen once, and the ten largest hold around 2.9%. The sequencing input was PBMCs. These receptors originate from a female donor in good health and CMV-seronegative.

This chain links TRBV28 with TRBJ1-4, with 8 bases that match TRBD1. CDR3 length: 15 residues. The junction had 10 bases not matched to a gene; V was cut back by 6 bases and J by 7 bases. Germline CDR1 and CDR2: MDHEN and SYDVKM. CDR3 sequence reads: CASSPVGRGREKLFF. CDR3 DNA sequence: TGTGCCAGCAGCCCCGTAGGCAGGGGGCGTGAAAAACTGTTTTTT.

This clone was counted only a few times. The J gene is TRBJ1-2, the V gene TRBV5-4; 7 bases agree with TRBD1. There are 14 residues in the CDR3. V shed 4 bases and J 2 bases; nucleotides not matched to a gene: 5. Germline V gene lookup returns CDR1 SGHNT and CDR2 YYREEE (reference sequence). The chain's CDR3 is CASSPDRRNYGYTF. In nucleotides, the CDR3 is TGTGCCAGCAGCCCGGACAGGAGGAACTATGGCTACACCTTC.

The gene calls are TRBV5-4 and TRBJ1-2; TRBD1 is a possible D gene (5 bases). With 3 bases removed from V and 7 bases from J, the gap between germline ends came to 10 bases. The CDR3 has 12 residues. Germline-derived CDR1 and CDR2 are SGHNT and YYREEE (reference sequence). The DNA for the CDR3 is TGTGCCAGCAGCTCTCAGGGCGGTGGCTACACCTTC. This gives the protein CASSSQGGGYTF.

The V call is TRBV27, the J call TRBJ1-1, with 8 bases that match TRBD1. CDR1 MNHEY and CDR2 SMNVEV come from the germline V gene (reference sequence). Germline trimming cut 5 bases from V and 5 bases from J; bases unmatched to any gene: 13. This CDR3 has 16 residues. The CDR3 here is CASSGRTGWGGTEAFF. DNA of the CDR3: TGTGCCAGCAGTGGACGGACAGGGTGGGGGGGGACTGAAGCTTTCTTT.

The gene calls are TRBV5-4 and TRBJ2-5; 10 bases match TRBD2. The length of the CDR3 is 16 residues. The germline gives CDR1 SGHNT, CDR2 YYREEE (reference sequence). With 0 bases clipped from V and 6 bases from J, the junction kept 8 bases outside the gene matches. The CDR3: CASSLVGTSGAKTQYF. CDR3 sequence (DNA): TGTGCCAGCAGCTTGGTCGGTACTAGCGGGGCTAAGACCCAGTACTTC.

This chain joins TRBV6-6 and TRBJ2-7, with D perhaps matching TRBD1 (5 bases). The CDR3 totals 16 residues. With 2 bases removed from V and 0 bases from J, the gap between germline ends came to 14 bases. Germline loops: CDR1 MNHNY, CDR2 SVGAGI (reference sequence). The CDR3 protein is CASSYLRIGASYEQYF. CDR3 nucleotides: TGTGCCAGCAGTTACCTTCGGATAGGGGCCTCCTACGAGCAGTACTTC.

This clone showed up just once. The chain uses TRBV11-2 and TRBJ2-7, with a weak D call TRBD1 (6 bases). Trimming took 3 bases from V and 2 from J, leaving 11 bases between them. This CDR3 region has 14 residues. From germline, CDR1 is SGHAT and CDR2 FQNNGV. For the CDR3, the DNA is TGTGCCAGCAGCTTGGGGTCAGGGGCCTACGAGCAGTACTTC. Its translation is CASSLGSGAYEQYF.

This clone has a handful of counts. The rearrangement uses TRBV25-1 and TRBJ2-3; weak D call: TRBD1 (6 bases). The CDR3 runs to 15 residues. From germline, CDR1 is MGHDK and CDR2 SYGVNS. V was trimmed by 0 bases and J by 6 bases, leaving 13 bases between them. The CDR3 nucleotides read TGTGCCAGCAGTGAATATGGTCAGGGGATCGATACGCAGTATTTT. Its protein product is CASSEYGQGIDTQYF.

The V call is TRBV6-6, the J call TRBJ1-6; 7 bases map to TRBD1. The V gene's germline CDR1 is MNHNY and CDR2 SVGAGI (reference sequence). V shed 6 bases, J shed 1 base, and the junction held 6 bases outside the gene matches. The CDR3 contains 16 residues. Here the CDR3 DNA reads TGTGCCAGCAGAGACAGGGCCAGGTCCTATAATTCACCCCTCCACTTT. This encodes CASRDRARSYNSPLHF.

The rearrangement uses TRBV6-5 and TRBJ2-7, with D tentatively TRBD1 (6 bases). There are 14 residues in the CDR3. With 4 bases removed from V and 2 bases from J, the gap between germline ends came to 12 bases. Germline-derived CDR1 and CDR2 are MNHEY and SVGAGI. The CDR3, as DNA: TGTGCCAGCAGTTCCCCCAACAGGGCCTACGAGCAGTACTTC. Translation: CASSSPNRAYEQYF.

A note on this clone: This sample also contains other DNA sequences that code for the same CDR3. The chain is built from TRBV5-4 and TRBJ2-3; TRBD2 aligns across 8 bases. J gave up 5 bases and V 4 bases, and 6 bases lay outside the gene matches. The CDR3 covers 14 residues. Germline V lookup: CDR1 SGHNT, CDR2 YYREEE (reference sequence). This CDR3 is CASSLGLAGDTQYF. The CDR3 DNA reads as TGTGCCAGCAGCCTTGGACTAGCTGGAGATACGCAGTATTTT.

This clone was observed once. The J gene is TRBJ1-1, the V gene TRBV4-1, with D unresolved. This CDR3 comprises 15 residues. Germline CDR1 and CDR2: MGHRA and YSYEKL. The V and J ends lost 4 bases and 4 bases respectively, with 16 bases between them. CDR3 sequence: CASSREGSGLTEAFF. As DNA, the CDR3 is TGCGCCAGCAGCCGCGAGGGATCCGGCCTCACTGAAGCTTTCTTT.

This clone was recorded only once. The rearrangement joins TRBV6-4 to TRBJ2-3; 10 bases align to TRBD1. This CDR3 region has 15 residues. Germline V gives CDR1 MRHNA, CDR2 SNTAGT. Trimming at V came to 5 bases and at J to 6 bases, leaving 8 bases not matched to a gene. In DNA, the CDR3 is TGTGCCAGCAGTAAGACAGGGGGCGCCCCTGATACGCAGTATTTT. It codes for CASSKTGGAPDTQYF.

This chain joins TRBV29-1 and TRBJ1-1; 9 positions agree with TRBD1. There are 15 residues in the CDR3. The trim removed 3 bases at V and 3 bases at J, leaving 8 bases unmatched. Germline-derived CDR1 and CDR2 are SQVTM and ANQGSEA. The CDR3 DNA reads as TGCAGCGTTGACCGGACAGGGGAAACGGACACTGAAGCTTTCTTT. Protein sequence: CSVDRTGETDTEAFF.

The chain uses TRBV28 and TRBJ2-5; TRBD2 might be the D (5 bases). The DNA end is a closer match to TRBJ2-7, so the J assignment may be wrong. Germline CDR1 is MDHEN and CDR2 is SYDVKM. The CDR3 has 13 residues. This CDR3 reads CATRSVASYEQYF. CDR3 nucleotide sequence: TGTGCCACTCGTAGCGTGGCCTCCTACGAGCAGTACTTC.

The chain has TRBV4-2 and TRBJ1-2; D is possibly TRBD1 (5 bases). The CDR3 totals 16 residues. Looked up from germline, CDR1 is LGHNA and CDR2 is YNFKEQ. Trimming stripped 2 bases from V and 3 bases from J, with 16 bases between. In DNA, the CDR3 is TGTGCCAGCAGCCAAACCCCCCCGGCGGGGGACTATGGCTACACCTTC. This sequence encodes CASSQTPPAGDYGYTF.

This clone was detected once. The gene calls are TRBV2 and TRBJ2-2, with a tentative D call TRBD2 (7 bases). The CDR3 contains 21 residues. Germline V gene data show CDR1 as SNHLY and CDR2 as FYNNEI. V was trimmed by 7 bases and J by 4 bases, leaving 34 bases between them. The CDR3 loop is CASTGILGGGRGSRGTGELFF. In DNA, the CDR3 is TGTGCCAGCACGGGGATTTTGGGCGGGGGCAGGGGCTCAAGGGGCACCGGGGAGCTGTTTTTT.

V usage is TRBV10-3 and J usage is TRBJ2-5, with TRBD2 matching 9 bases. After removal of 2 bases from V and 2 bases from J, the junction contained 9 bases not matched to a gene. CDR1 ENHRY and CDR2 SYGVKD come from the germline V gene. CDR3 size: 17 residues. The CDR3 coding sequence is TGTGCCATCAGTGAGGGGCGCTCCACTAGCGGGCAAGAGACCCAGTACTTC. It specifies CAISEGRSTSGQETQYF.

This rearrangement joins TRBV5-1 to TRBJ2-5, with 7 positions matching TRBD1. Losses at the gene ends were 2 bases for V and 3 bases for J; bases not matched to a gene: 1. This CDR3 spans 13 amino acids. CDR1 and CDR2 from the germline V gene are SGHRS and YFSETQ. The CDR3 DNA reads as TGCGCCAGCAGCTTTGGGACAGAAGAGACCCAGTACTTC. Translating gives CASSFGTEETQYF.

The V and J genes are TRBV18 and TRBJ2-7; TRBD1 matches 9 bases. Trimming cost V 6 bases and J 4 bases; bases outside gene matches: 13. Germline CDR1 reads KGHSH; CDR2 reads LQKENI. This CDR3 comprises 16 residues. The CDR3 loop is CASSQITGQGRYEQYF. CDR3 coding DNA: TGTGCCAGCTCCCAAATTACCGGACAGGGGCGGTACGAGCAGTACTTC.

This clone has just one count. This chain joins TRBV7-2 and TRBJ2-5, with TRBD2 matching 9 bases. Trimming at V came to 1 base and at J to 2 bases, leaving 5 bases not matched to a gene. The CDR3 sequence is 16 residues long. Per germline, CDR1 SGHTA and CDR2 FQGNSA. For the CDR3, the DNA is TGTGCCAGCAGCTTAGGACGCGGGGGGGTGCAAGAGACCCAGTACTTC. Amino acids: CASSLGRGGVQETQYF.

The chain employs TRBV7-9 and TRBJ2-5, with D tentatively TRBD2 (7 bases). The CDR3 covers 15 residues. Germline V gene sequence: CDR1 SEHNR, CDR2 FQNEAQ (reference sequence). V was shortened by 1 base and J by 4 bases, with 13 bases between the two germline ends. The CDR3 protein is CASSLEGRGAETQYF. The CDR3 coding sequence is TGTGCCAGCAGCTTAGAAGGTCGGGGGGCAGAGACCCAGTACTTC.

This chain connects TRBV19 to TRBJ1-5; D perhaps matches TRBD1 (6 bases). There are 15 residues in the CDR3. Between the trimmed V and J ends, which lost 7 bases and 0 bases, there was a span of 13 bases. Germline assignment: CDR1 LNHDA and CDR2 SQIVND (reference sequence). CDR3: CASTRQDFSNQPQHF. The CDR3 region has the DNA TGTGCCAGTACTCGACAGGACTTTAGCAATCAGCCCCAGCATTTT.

The V call is TRBV9, the J call TRBJ2-3; TRBD2 agrees at 11 bases. V shed 2 bases, J shed 5 bases, and the junction held 4 bases outside the gene matches. Germline V gives CDR1 SGDLS, CDR2 YYNGEE. This CDR3 has 15 amino acids. For the CDR3, the DNA is TGTGCCAGCAGCGTGAGTGGACTAGCGGGAGATACGCAGTATTTT. As protein: CASSVSGLAGDTQYF.

The chain joins TRBV6-6 to TRBJ1-5; D is possibly TRBD1 (6 bases). This CDR3 is 15 amino acids long. Trimming stripped 6 bases from V and 4 bases from J, with 16 bases between. The germline V gene encodes CDR1 MNHNY and CDR2 SVGAGI (reference sequence). Written as DNA, the CDR3 is TGTGCCAGCAGGTTCTCGGGGGGCAGAAATCAGCCCCAGCATTTT. Its protein product is CASRFSGGRNQPQHF.

This chain connects TRBV28 to TRBJ2-1; 7 bases align to TRBD2. Looked up from germline, CDR1 is MDHEN and CDR2 is SYDVKM. The CDR3 runs 15 residues. The V segment lost 6 bases and the J segment 5 bases; nucleotides outside the gene matches: 10. CDR3 amino acids: CASRSAGAPNNEQFF. The CDR3 DNA is TGTGCCAGCAGATCCGCGGGAGCCCCAAACAATGAGCAGTTCTTC. The variable domain in full, with the rest retrieved from reference TRBV28 and TRBJ2-1, is DVKVTQSSRYLVKRTGEKVFLECVQDMDHENMFWYRQDPGLGLRLIYFSYDVKMKEKGDIPEGYSVSREKKERFSLILESASTNQTSMYLCASRSAGAPNNEQFFGPGTRLTVL.

The J gene is TRBJ1-2, the V gene TRBV7-2; tentatively, D is TRBD1 (5 bases). The CDR3 is 15 amino acids. V lost 0 bases and J 2 bases, leaving 10 bases between the germline ends. CDR1 SGHTA and CDR2 FQGNSA come from the germline V gene. CDR3 amino acids: CASSLAGGRNYGYTF. In DNA form, the CDR3 reads TGTGCCAGCAGCTTAGCTGGGGGGAGGAACTATGGCTACACCTTC.

The chain combines TRBV4-2 with TRBJ1-4, with 7 bases aligning to TRBD1. V lost 3 bases and J lost 6; bases outside the gene matches: 10. CDR3 length: 16 residues. In germline, CDR1 is LGHNA, CDR2 YNFKEQ. CDR3 loop: CASSHDRQGGDEKLFF. CDR3 coding DNA: TGTGCCAGCAGCCATGACAGACAGGGCGGTGATGAAAAACTGTTTTTT.

The chain employs TRBV30 and TRBJ1-2, with no clear D. The germline V gene has CDR1 GTSNPN and CDR2 SVGIG (reference sequence). The CDR3 is 11 amino acids. The V end lost 2 bases, the J end lost 7 bases, and 8 bases lay between the germline ends. CDR3 loop: CAWSLLVGYTF. In DNA form, the CDR3 reads TGTGCCTGGAGTCTTCTAGTTGGCTACACCTTC.

The chain couples TRBV19 to TRBJ1-6, with TRBD1 matching 7 bases. The CDR3 sequence is 15 residues long. Germline V lookup: CDR1 LNHDA, CDR2 SQIVND (reference sequence). The junction had 12 bases not matched to a gene; V was cut back by 6 bases and J by 10 bases. For the CDR3, the DNA is TGTGCCAGTAGAGAGGACAGGAGTTTGAACTCACCCCTCCACTTT. Translation gives CASREDRSLNSPLHF.